Given below is one TCR beta chain in context. What it binds is unknown. The data originate from a study of somatic mutations in cytotoxic T cells in rheumatoid arthritis. Regarding the study as a whole: For about an eighth of the roughly 65 patients, a single CD8+ clone accounted for more than 20% of CD8+ cells.

Profiling relied on immunoSEQ multiplex PCR, and the TCRdb table lists in-frame clones only, not all of them. The sample carries about 20,000 clones, 86% recorded once. The TCR originated in a man aged 35-49 years in good health. Input material: CD8+ T cells sorted from blood.

The CDR3 DNA is TGTGCCAGCAGCCGGACGGGAGCGAATGAGCAGTTCTTC. Translating it yields CASSRTGANEQFF. The chain employs TRBV4-2 and TRBJ2-1; D may be TRBD2 (6 bases). The CDR3 has 13 amino acids. Looked up from germline, CDR1 is LGHNA and CDR2 is YNFKEQ. Trimming shortened V by 4 bases and J by 7 bases, and 11 bases separated the two germline ends.